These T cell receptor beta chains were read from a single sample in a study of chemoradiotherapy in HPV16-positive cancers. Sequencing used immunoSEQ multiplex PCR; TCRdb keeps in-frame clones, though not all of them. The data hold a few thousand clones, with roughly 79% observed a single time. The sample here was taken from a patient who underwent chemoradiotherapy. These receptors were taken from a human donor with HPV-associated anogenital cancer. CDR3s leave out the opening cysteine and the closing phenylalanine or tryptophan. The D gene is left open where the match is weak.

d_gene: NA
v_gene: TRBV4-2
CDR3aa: ASSQTTATRDTQY

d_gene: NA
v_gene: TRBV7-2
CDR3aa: ASSPGPGTYEQY

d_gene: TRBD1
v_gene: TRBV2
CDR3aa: ASSEAQGPGANVLT

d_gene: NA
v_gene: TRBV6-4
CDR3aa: ASSDWDGGEQF

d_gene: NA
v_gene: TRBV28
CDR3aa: ASSLAGARYEAF

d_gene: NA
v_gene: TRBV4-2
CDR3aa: ASSQDGRGGEKLF

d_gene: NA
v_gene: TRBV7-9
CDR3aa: ASSLDWGYTEAF

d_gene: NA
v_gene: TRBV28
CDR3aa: ASSLVSFMRGRHEQF

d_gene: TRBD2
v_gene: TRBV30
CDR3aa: AWSPRGFSGTYEQY

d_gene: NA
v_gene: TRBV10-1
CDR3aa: ASSEGLGMSSYNEQF

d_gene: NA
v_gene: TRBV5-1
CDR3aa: ASSFGAGRRETQY

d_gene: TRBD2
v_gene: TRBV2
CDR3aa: ASSDPLAGANEQF

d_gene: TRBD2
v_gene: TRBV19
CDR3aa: ASSGGLAGSNEQY

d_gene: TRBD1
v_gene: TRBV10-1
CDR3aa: ASSAWQGARTGELF

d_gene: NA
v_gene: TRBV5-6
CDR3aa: ASSRLGKEHTGELF

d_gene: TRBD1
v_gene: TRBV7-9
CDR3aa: ASSLWTGQTGRAF

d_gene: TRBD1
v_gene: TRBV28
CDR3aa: ASITPGQGSHTEAF

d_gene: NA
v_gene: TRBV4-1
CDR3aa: ASSPMAGGQETQY

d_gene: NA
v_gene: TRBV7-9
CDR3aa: ASSLSFATNEKLF

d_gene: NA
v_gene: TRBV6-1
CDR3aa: ASTLKEYTEAF

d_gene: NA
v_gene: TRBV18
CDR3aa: ASSLFGEKLF

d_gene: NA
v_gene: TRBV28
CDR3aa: ASTQASSYEQY

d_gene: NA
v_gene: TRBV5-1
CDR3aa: ASRNRTTYTGELF

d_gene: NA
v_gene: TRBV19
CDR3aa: ASSIAGNQPQH

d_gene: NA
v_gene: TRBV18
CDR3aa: ASSPVWGSGANVLT

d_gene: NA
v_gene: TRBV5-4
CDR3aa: ASSPGIWPRDTQY

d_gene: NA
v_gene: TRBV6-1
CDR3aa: ASSVSGTGELF

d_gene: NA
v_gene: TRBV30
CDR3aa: AWRGSWGSEQY

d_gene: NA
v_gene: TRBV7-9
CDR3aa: ASSLNIGYAAGELF

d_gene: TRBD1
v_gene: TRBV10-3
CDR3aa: AISESGTGAGYT

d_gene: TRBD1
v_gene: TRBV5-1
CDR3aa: ASSLTYRQGANEQY

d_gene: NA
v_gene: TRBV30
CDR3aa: AWREGRAILYNSPLH

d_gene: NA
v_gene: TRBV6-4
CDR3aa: ASSDNRDGNSPLH

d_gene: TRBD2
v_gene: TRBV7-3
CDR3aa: ASSPSGLAGRYTNTGELF

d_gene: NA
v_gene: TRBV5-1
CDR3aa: ASSLDPGTIANTGELF

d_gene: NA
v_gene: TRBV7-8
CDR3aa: ASSLAPRLYPAAEAF

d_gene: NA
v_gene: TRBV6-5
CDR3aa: ASSPDSLYNEQF

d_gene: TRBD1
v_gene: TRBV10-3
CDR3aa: AISTGTGNGYT

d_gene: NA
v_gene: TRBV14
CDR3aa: ASSLNTGPQH

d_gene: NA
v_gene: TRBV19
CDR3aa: ASSTGLQETQY

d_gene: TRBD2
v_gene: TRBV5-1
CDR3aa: ASSPPTSGITDTQY

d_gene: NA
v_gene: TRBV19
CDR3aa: ASSTRGRYSNQPQH

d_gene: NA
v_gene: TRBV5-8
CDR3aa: ASSFAPYSDKRYEQY